This T cell receptor (beta chain) was sequenced in a study of T cell repertoires in cytomegalovirus infection. Turning to the study itself: The study used recently identified HLA-C-restricted and well-studied HLA-B-restricted CMV epitopes. Public TCR beta signatures were indicative of both CMV infection and a matching HLA type.

Germline CDR1 reads MNHEY; CDR2 reads SVGEGT. Trimming pared 4 bases from V and 2 bases from J, leaving 18 bases between. This CDR3 is 16 amino acids long. TCRdb reanalysed the reads using MiXCR and keeps one entry per CDR3 protein. The sample consists of about 890,000 distinct CDR3 sequences, approximately 33% of them appearing once. As concerns this clonotype: Its antigen remains unknown.

The V call is TRBV6-2 or TRBV6-3, the J call TRBJ2-7, with D perhaps matching TRBD2 (6 bases). Material: cultured CD8+ T cells from PBMCs, obtained from culture after CMV antigen stimulation. This clonotype was sampled from a human donor in good health (CMV status not recorded). Some clones in this sample may be carry-over from other donors' samples. The CDR3 loop reads CASSSRDRRVPYEQYV. The CDR3 nucleotides read TGTGCCAGCAGTTCCCGCGATCGGAGGGTCCCCTACGAGCAGTACGTC.